This T cell receptor (beta chain) was sequenced during a study of CD8+ T cells in alopecia areata. Overall study findings and caveats: Possibly as an HLA-related effect, TCR sharing across patients appeared less clear than in mice.

As to treatment: oral pan-JAK inhibitor, 5-10 mg twice daily. The CDR3 has 17 residues. V shed 0 bases and J shed 8 bases, with 20 bases lying between them. CDR1 is WNHNN and CDR2 is SYGVQD in the germline V gene (reference sequence). In the case of this clone: What it binds is not known.

cDNA prepared by RNA extraction and subsequent reverse transcription served as the template for sequencing. The repertoire was sequenced with immunoSEQ multiplex PCR; TCRdb's copy has only in-frame clones and lacks some. The sample includes 200,000 or so clones, around two fifths of them seen just once. This chain connects TRBV10-1 to TRBJ2-4, with D tentatively TRBD1 (6 bases). The sequenced sample was CD4+ T cells sorted from blood, obtained around week 36, from a patient treated with tofacitinib. This receptor was taken from a human donor with alopecia areata. CDR3 residues: CASSESRAAGAGDIQYF. CDR3 DNA sequence: TGCGCCAGCAGTGAGTCGAGAGCCGCAGGGGCAGGGGACATTCAGTACTTC.